This paragraph reports one T cell receptor beta chain. The CDR3 has 15 residues. V lost 6 bases, J lost 3 bases, and 3 bases stayed unmatched. Germline V gene lookup returns CDR1 LNHDA and CDR2 SQIVND (reference sequence). The sample originates from a study of blood T cell repertoires in COVID-19. Clones were read by immunoSEQ multiplex PCR, and TCRdb kept only the in-frame ones, dropping some. This sample carries more than 45,000 clones, over 75% of them seen once, and the ten largest clones take 2.6%. The genes are TRBV19 and TRBJ2-2, with 11 positions matching TRBD2. The clonotype was recovered from a woman aged 80 or over with COVID-19, enrolled during active disease. The sample was peripheral blood. The CDR3 DNA is TGTGCCAGTAGGACTAGCGGGACTTACACCGGGGAGCTGTTTTTT. It encodes CASRTSGTYTGELFF.